A selection of T cell receptor beta chains follows, all from one sample in a study of radiotherapy plus CTLA-4 blockade in lung cancer. The assay was immunoSEQ multiplex PCR, and TCRdb's table has in-frame clones only and misses some. The sample holds approximately 60,000 clones, almost 85% seen once. The sample here was peripheral blood, taken from a patient treated with radiotherapy plus ipilimumab. These receptors were taken from a human donor with non-small cell lung cancer whose response to radiotherapy plus ipilimumab could not be evaluated. Both conserved end residues are part of each CDR3. A D gene is named only where the DNA matches it firmly. Clone size, where shown, is once, few, many, or a class for clones that have expanded.

v_call	d_call	clone_size	j_call	cdr3_aa	cdr3_nt
TRBV30	TRBD1	once	TRBJ2-5	CAWSGYRGETQYF	TGTGCCTGGAGTGGGTACAGGGGAGAGACCCAGTACTTC
TRBV28	TRBD2	.	TRBJ2-2	CASSLNPLVSGRAGELFF	TGTGCCAGCAGTTTAAACCCGCTCGTGAGCGGGAGGGCCGGGGAGCTGTTTTTT
TRBV11-2	TRBD1	.	TRBJ2-5	CASSPGQGVMKTQYF	TGTGCCAGCAGCCCTGGACAGGGGGTTATGAAGACCCAGTACTTC
TRBV11-2	TRBD1	.	TRBJ1-1	CASSLRGTGRITEAFF	TGTGCCAGCAGTCTACGAGGGACAGGGCGTATCACTGAAGCTTTCTTT
TRBV2	TRBD1	.	TRBJ2-2	CASSGDRVTGELFF	TGTGCCAGCAGTGGGGACAGAGTCACCGGGGAGCTGTTTTTT
TRBV25-1	TRBD1	.	TRBJ1-2	CASSDPRQGANYGYTF	TGTGCCAGCAGTGACCCCCGACAGGGGGCTAACTATGGCTACACCTTC
TRBV10-2	.	once	TRBJ2-2	CASSEHTLPGELFF	TGCGCCAGCAGTGAACACACACTACCCGGGGAGCTGTTTTTT
TRBV29-1	TRBD2	.	TRBJ2-1	CSVVSGNEQFF	TGCAGCGTTGTTAGCGGGAATGAGCAGTTCTTC
TRBV6-6	TRBD2	once	TRBJ2-7	CASSRDYGYEQYF	TGTGCCAGCAGTAGGGACTACGGCTACGAGCAGTACTTC
TRBV7-2	TRBD2	.	TRBJ2-4	CASSLAREADIQYF	TGTGCCAGCAGCTTAGCGCGGGAGGCGGACATTCAGTACTTC